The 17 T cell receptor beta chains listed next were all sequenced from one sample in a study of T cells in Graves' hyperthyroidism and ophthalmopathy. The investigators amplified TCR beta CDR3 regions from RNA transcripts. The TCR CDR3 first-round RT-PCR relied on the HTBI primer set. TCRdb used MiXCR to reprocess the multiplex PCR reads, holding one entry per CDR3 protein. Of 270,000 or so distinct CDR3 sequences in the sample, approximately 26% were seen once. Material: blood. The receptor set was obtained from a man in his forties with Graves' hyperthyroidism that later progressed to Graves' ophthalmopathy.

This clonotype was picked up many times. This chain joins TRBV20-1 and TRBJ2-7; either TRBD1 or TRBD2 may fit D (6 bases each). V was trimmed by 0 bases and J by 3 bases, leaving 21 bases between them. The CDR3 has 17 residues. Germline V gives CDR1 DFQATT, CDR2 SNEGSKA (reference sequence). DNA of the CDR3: TGCAGTGCTAGAGATCCCGTCAGGGGCGGAGGGATCTACGAGCAGTACTTC. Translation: CSARDPVRGGGIYEQYF.

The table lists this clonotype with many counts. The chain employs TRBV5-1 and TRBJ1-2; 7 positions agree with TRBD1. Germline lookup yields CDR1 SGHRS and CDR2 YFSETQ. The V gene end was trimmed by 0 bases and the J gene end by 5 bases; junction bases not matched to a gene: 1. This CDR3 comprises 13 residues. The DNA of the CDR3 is TGCGCCAGCAGCTTGGTACAGGGGTATGGCTACACCTTC. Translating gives CASSLVQGYGYTF. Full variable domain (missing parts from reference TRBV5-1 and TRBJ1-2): KAGVTQTPRYLIKTRGQQVTLSCSPISGHRSVSWYQQTPGQGLQFLFEYFSETQRNKGNFPGRFSGRQFSNSRSEMNVSTLELGDSALYLCASSLVQGYGYTFGSGTRLTVV.

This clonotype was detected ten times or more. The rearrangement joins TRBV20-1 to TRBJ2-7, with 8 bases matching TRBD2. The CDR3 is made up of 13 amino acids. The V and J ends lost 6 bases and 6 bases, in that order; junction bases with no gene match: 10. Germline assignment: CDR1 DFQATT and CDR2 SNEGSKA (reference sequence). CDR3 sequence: CSAPGTSPAEQYF. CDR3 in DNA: TGCAGTGCCCCCGGGACTAGTCCCGCCGAGCAGTACTTC.

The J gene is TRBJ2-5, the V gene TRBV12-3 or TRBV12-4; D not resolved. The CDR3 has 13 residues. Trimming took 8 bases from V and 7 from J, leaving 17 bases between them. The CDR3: CASGSPGRGTQYF. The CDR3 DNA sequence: TGTGCCAGCGGCTCCCCGGGTCGAGGGACCCAGTACTTC.

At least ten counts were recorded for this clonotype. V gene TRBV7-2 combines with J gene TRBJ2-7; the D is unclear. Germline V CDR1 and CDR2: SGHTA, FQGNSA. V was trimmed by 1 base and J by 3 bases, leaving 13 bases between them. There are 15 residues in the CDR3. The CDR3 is CASSLEFQVNYEQYF. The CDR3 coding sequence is TGTGCCAGCAGCTTAGAGTTCCAGGTGAACTACGAGCAGTACTTC.

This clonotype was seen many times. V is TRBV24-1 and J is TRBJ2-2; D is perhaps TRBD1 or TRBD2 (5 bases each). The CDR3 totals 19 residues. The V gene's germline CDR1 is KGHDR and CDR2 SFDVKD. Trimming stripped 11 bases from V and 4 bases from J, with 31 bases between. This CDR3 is CASESSMFEGRQGTGELFF. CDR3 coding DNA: TGTGCCAGCGAGAGTAGTATGTTCGAGGGCCGGCAGGGCACCGGGGAGCTGTTTTTT.

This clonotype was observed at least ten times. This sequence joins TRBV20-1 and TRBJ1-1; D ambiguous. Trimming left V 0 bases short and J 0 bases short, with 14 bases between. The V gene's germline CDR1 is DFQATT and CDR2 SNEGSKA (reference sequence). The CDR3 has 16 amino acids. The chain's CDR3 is CSARDWSLNLNTEAFF. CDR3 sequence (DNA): TGCAGTGCTAGAGATTGGAGCCTTAACCTGAACACTGAAGCTTTCTTT.

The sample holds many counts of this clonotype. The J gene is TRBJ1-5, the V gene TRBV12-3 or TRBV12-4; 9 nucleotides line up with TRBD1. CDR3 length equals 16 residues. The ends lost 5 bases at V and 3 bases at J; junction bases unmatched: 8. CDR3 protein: CASSPGTGSNNQPQHF. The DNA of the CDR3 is TGTGCCAGCAGTCCAGGGACAGGGTCGAACAATCAGCCCCAGCATTTT.

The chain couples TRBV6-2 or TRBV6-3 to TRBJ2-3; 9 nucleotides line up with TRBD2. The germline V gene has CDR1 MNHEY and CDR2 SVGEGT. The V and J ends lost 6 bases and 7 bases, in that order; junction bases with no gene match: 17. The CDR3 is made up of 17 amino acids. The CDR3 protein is CASSPGLAGTSVYTQYF. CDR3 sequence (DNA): TGTGCCAGCAGCCCCGGGCTAGCGGGAACATCAGTATATACGCAGTATTTT.

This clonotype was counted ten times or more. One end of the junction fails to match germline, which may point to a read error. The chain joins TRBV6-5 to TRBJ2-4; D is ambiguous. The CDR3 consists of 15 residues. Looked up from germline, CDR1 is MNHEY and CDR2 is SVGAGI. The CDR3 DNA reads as TGTGCCAGCAGCTACTCCGTTAACCCAAAAAACATTCAGTACTTC. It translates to CASSYSVNPKNIQYF.

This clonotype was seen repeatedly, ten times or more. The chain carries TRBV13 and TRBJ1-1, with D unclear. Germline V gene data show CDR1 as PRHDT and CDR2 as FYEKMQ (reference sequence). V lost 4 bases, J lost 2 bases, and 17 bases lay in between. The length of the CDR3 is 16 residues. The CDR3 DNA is TGTGCCAGCAGCTCCGGCGCGACCCTGGGCAACACTGAAGCTTTCTTT. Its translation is CASSSGATLGNTEAFF.

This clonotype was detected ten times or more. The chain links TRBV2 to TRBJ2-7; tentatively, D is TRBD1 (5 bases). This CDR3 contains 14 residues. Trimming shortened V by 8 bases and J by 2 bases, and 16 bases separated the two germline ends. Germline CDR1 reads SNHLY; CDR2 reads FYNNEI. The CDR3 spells CASFSQGSPYEQYF. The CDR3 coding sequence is TGTGCCAGCTTTAGTCAGGGCAGCCCCTACGAGCAGTACTTC.

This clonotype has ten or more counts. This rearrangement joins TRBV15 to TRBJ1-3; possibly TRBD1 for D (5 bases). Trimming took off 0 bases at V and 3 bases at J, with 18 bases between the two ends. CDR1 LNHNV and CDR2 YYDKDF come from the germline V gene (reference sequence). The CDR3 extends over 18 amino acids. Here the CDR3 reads CATSREGLTRGGGNTIYF. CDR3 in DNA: TGTGCCACCAGCAGAGAGGGCCTAACAAGGGGAGGTGGAAACACCATATATTTT.

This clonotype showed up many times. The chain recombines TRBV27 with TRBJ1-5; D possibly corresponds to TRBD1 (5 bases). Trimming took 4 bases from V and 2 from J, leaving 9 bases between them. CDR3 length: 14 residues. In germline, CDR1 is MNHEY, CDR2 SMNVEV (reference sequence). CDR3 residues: CASSWGFGNQPQHF. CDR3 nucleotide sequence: TGTGCCAGCAGTTGGGGGTTCGGCAATCAGCCCCAGCATTTT.

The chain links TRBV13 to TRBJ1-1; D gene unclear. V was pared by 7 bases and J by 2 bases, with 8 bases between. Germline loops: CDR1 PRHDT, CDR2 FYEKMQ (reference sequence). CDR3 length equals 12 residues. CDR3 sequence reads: CASISSNTEAFF. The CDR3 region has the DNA TGTGCCAGCATAAGCAGCAACACTGAAGCTTTCTTT. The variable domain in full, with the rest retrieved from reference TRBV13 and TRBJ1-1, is AAGVIQSPRHLIKEKRETATLKCYPIPRHDTVYWYQQGPGQDPQFLISFYEKMQSDKGSIPDRFSAQQFSDYHSELNMSSLELGDSALYFCASISSNTEAFFGQGTRLTVV.

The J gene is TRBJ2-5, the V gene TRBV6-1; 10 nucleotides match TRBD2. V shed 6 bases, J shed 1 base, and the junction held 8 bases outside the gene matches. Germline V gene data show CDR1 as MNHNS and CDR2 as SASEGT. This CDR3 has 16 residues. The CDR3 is CASSPGLAALQETQYF. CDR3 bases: TGTGCCAGCAGCCCCGGACTAGCGGCTCTCCAAGAGACCCAGTACTTC.

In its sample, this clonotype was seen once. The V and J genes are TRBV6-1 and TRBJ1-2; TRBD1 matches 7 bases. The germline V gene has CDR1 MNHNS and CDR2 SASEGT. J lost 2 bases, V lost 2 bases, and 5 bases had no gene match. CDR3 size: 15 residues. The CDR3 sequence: CASSEWEGANYGYTF. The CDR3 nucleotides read TGTGCCAGCAGTGAATGGGAGGGGGCAAACTATGGCTACACCTTC.